This entry lists 11 T cell receptor beta chains sequenced from one sample in a study of T cells in Graves' hyperthyroidism and ophthalmopathy (dated by TCRdb to about 2019). Library prep was done by multiplex PCR. Sequencing took place on an Illumina HiSeq 2000. Amplification of TCR beta CDR3 regions was carried out from RNA transcripts. A first-round RT-PCR of the TCR CDR3 used the HTBI primer set with the Qiagen OneStep RT-PCR kit. The public reads were reprocessed in TCRdb via fastp at Q25 and MiXCR, keeping in-frame beta chains. Every distinct CDR3 protein forms one entry, paired with its most common genes and DNA. The sample records 500,000 to 750,000 distinct CDR3 sequences, around 14% of which are singletons. Of the sample, under 8% falls within the top ten clones. The sequenced sample was blood. These receptors came from a woman in her thirties with Graves' hyperthyroidism.

In this sample, this clonotype turned up many times. CDR3 in DNA: TGTGCCAGCACCGTGCGTAGACAAGAGACCCAGTACTTC. Translating gives CASTVRRQETQYF. The genes are TRBV6-5 and TRBJ2-5, with D hard to call. Germline CDR1 MNHEY, CDR2 SVGAGI. V was pared by 7 bases and J by 2 bases, with 11 bases between. The CDR3 length is 13 residues.

This clonotype was seen ten or more times. The chain combines TRBV11-2 with TRBJ2-5; 7 nucleotides agree with TRBD2. V gave up 0 bases and J gave up 5 bases; unmatched junction bases: 6. Germline values: CDR1 SGHAT, CDR2 FQNNGV. The CDR3 totals 15 residues. CDR3 in amino acids: CASSLEGGSRETQYF. CDR3 nucleotides: TGTGCCAGCAGCTTAGAAGGCGGGAGTCGGGAGACCCAGTACTTC.

This clonotype was detected a few times. The chain recombines TRBV5-5 with TRBJ2-7, with a weak D call TRBD2 (6 bases). Trimming stripped 4 bases from V and 5 bases from J, with 16 bases between. The CDR3 has 14 amino acids. The germline gives CDR1 SGHKS, CDR2 YYEKEE (reference sequence). The CDR3: CASSRGGGNNEQYF. The DNA for the CDR3 is TGTGCCAGCAGCCGGGGTGGGGGGAACAACGAGCAGTACTTC.

As regards this clonotype: Relative to the germline gene, one junction end is altered; a read error may explain this. This chain connects TRBV19 to TRBJ2-1; 11 bases map to TRBD2. Germline CDR1 LNHDA, CDR2 SQIVND (reference sequence). This CDR3 is built from 14 residues. The DNA for the CDR3 is TGTACCAGTAGTACTAGCGGGAGTGGGAATGAGCAGTTCTTC. Its translation: CTSSTSGSGNEQFF. Together with reference TRBV19 and TRBJ2-1, the CDR3 gives the full variable domain: DGGITQSPKYLFRKEGQNVTLSCEQNLNHDAMYWYRQDPGQGLRLIYYSQIVNDFQKGDIAEGYSVSREKKESFPLTVTSAQKNPTAFYLCTSSTSGSGNEQFFGPGTRLTVL.

This clonotype occurred many times. V is TRBV28 and J is TRBJ2-7; possibly TRBD1 for D (5 bases). Trimming pared 7 bases from V and 5 bases from J, leaving 15 bases between. This CDR3 has 13 residues. Germline loops: CDR1 MDHEN, CDR2 SYDVKM. The CDR3 loop is CASTPGASNEQYF. The CDR3 DNA follows: TGTGCCAGCACCCCTGGGGCCAGCAACGAGCAGTACTTC.

This clonotype was observed many times. The genes are TRBV5-1 and TRBJ2-1; a possible D gene is TRBD1 (6 bases). From germline, CDR1 is SGHRS and CDR2 YFSETQ. V lost 3 bases to trimming and J lost 0 bases, with 10 bases between them. The CDR3 extends over 15 amino acids. CDR3 coding DNA: TGCGCCAGCAGCTCTGGGACAAACTCCTACAATGAGCAGTTCTTC. Its protein product is CASSSGTNSYNEQFF.

This clonotype was observed at least ten times. The CDR3 region has the DNA TGTGCCAGCAGCTTTAGCACAGATACGCAGTATTTT. Translated, it gives CASSFSTDTQYF. This chain joins TRBV12-3 or TRBV12-4 and TRBJ2-3; D call uncertain. CDR3 size: 12 residues. V shed 6 bases and J shed 0 bases, with 4 bases lying between them.

This clonotype was counted a few times. The gene calls are TRBV4-1 and TRBJ2-5, with D tentatively TRBD1 (6 bases). The germline V gene encodes CDR1 MGHRA and CDR2 YSYEKL. This CDR3 region has 14 residues. Trimming pared 4 bases from V and 5 bases from J, leaving 14 bases between. CDR3 coding DNA: TGCGCCAGCAGCCGCGGACAGTCCGAGGAGACCCAGTACTTC. Residues: CASSRGQSEETQYF.

This clonotype was counted at least ten times. The chain couples TRBV6-1 to TRBJ2-2; 9 bases map to TRBD2. Germline V lookup: CDR1 MNHNS, CDR2 SASEGT. The CDR3 extends over 16 amino acids. The J segment lost 4 bases and the V segment lost 6 bases, leaving 9 bases of the junction unmatched. CDR3 nucleotide sequence: TGTGCCAGCAGACACATAGCGGGAGAGGTCACCGGGGAGCTGTTTTTT. Protein: CASRHIAGEVTGELFF.

This clonotype has just a few counts. The chain has TRBV7-9 and TRBJ2-7, with 9 positions matching TRBD2. The CDR3 totals 14 residues. Trimming removed 2 bases from V and 6 bases from J; junction bases left unmatched: 5. Germline V gene data show CDR1 as SEHNR and CDR2 as FQNEAQ (reference sequence). The CDR3 DNA reads TGTGCCAGCAGCTTAACGGGACTAGCCTCCGAGCAGTACTTC. Amino acid sequence: CASSLTGLASEQYF.

The rearrangement joins TRBV5-1 to TRBJ2-7, with TRBD2 identical over 7 bases. This CDR3 has 14 amino acids. The V gene end was trimmed by 2 bases and the J gene end by 6 bases; junction bases not matched to a gene: 8. The germline V gene encodes CDR1 SGHRS and CDR2 YFSETQ. CDR3 nucleotides: TGCGCCAGCAGCTTCGAGGGAGGGCCTGTCGAGCAGTACTTC. Its protein product is CASSFEGGPVEQYF.